These 30 T cell receptor beta chains share one sample of origin, sequenced in a study of cytomegalovirus exposure and HLA in healthy donors. It was with 60 Vbeta and 13 Jbeta primers that the PCR ran. Sequenced by immunoSEQ multiplex PCR; TCRdb stores in-frame clones only, minus some. The sample holds more than 150,000 clones, about 80% seen once. The specimen was PBMCs. All receptors derive from a woman aged 45-59 years in good health and CMV-seropositive.

This chain uses TRBV9 with TRBJ2-4; 9 nucleotides match TRBD1. With 0 bases clipped from V and 6 bases from J, the junction kept 4 bases outside the gene matches. Germline values: CDR1 SGDLS, CDR2 YYNGEE. This CDR3 contains 15 residues. CDR3 amino acids: CASSVGGTGSNIQYF. Here the CDR3 DNA reads TGTGCCAGCAGCGTAGGCGGGACAGGGTCAAACATTCAGTACTTC. The full variable domain, its missing parts supplied by reference TRBV9 and TRBJ2-4, is DSGVTQTPKHLITATGQRVTLRCSPRSGDLSVYWYQQSLDQGLQFLIQYYNGEERAKGNILERFSAQQFPDLHSELNLSSLELGDSALYFCASSVGGTGSNIQYFGAGTRLSVL.

V is TRBV28 and J is TRBJ2-7; TRBD1 is a possible D gene (5 bases). Deletions cut 9 bases from V and 1 base from J, with 10 bases between. CDR1 and CDR2 (germline): MDHEN, SYDVKM. This CDR3 spans 12 amino acids. The CDR3 loop reads CASQGSSYEQYF. CDR3 in DNA: TGTGCCAGTCAGGGTAGTTCCTACGAGCAGTACTTC.

Notes on this clone: The same CDR3 is also encoded by other DNA sequences in this sample. The CDR3: CASSPSGGYEQYF. Here the CDR3 DNA reads TGCGCCAGCAGCCCCTCGGGGGGGTACGAGCAGTACTTC. V gene TRBV5-1 combines with J gene TRBJ2-7; 8 bases align to TRBD2. The CDR3 totals 13 residues. J gave up 4 bases and V 4 bases, and 4 bases lay outside the gene matches. CDR1 and CDR2 (germline): SGHRS, YFSETQ.

About this clone: Other DNA sequences in this sample translate to the same CDR3. This chain connects TRBV5-1 to TRBJ1-1, with 10 bases lining up with TRBD1. Germline V gene sequence: CDR1 SGHRS, CDR2 YFSETQ. Trimming removed 4 bases from V and 2 bases from J; junction bases left unmatched: 2. The CDR3 spans 14 residues. The CDR3 DNA sequence: TGCGCCAGCAGCCGGGACAGGGGAAACACTGAAGCTTTCTTT. It translates to CASSRDRGNTEAFF. The whole variable domain, filled in from reference TRBV5-1 and TRBJ1-1, reads KAGVTQTPRYLIKTRGQQVTLSCSPISGHRSVSWYQQTPGQGLQFLFEYFSETQRNKGNFPGRFSGRQFSNSRSEMNVSTLELGDSALYLCASSRDRGNTEAFFGQGTRLTVV.

V is TRBV28 and J is TRBJ1-1; TRBD1 agrees at 11 bases. Trimming at V came to 7 bases and at J to 7 bases, leaving 11 bases not matched to a gene. This CDR3 spans 15 amino acids. Germline assignment: CDR1 MDHEN and CDR2 SYDVKM. Here the CDR3 DNA reads TGTGCCAGCACCTCAGGGGGACAGGGGGGGAGTGAAGCTTTCTTT. Translating it yields CASTSGGQGGSEAFF.

The V gene is TRBV6-5, the J gene TRBJ2-3; 13 bases align to TRBD2. Germline assignment: CDR1 MNHEY and CDR2 SVGAGI. CDR3 size: 16 residues. The J segment lost 3 bases and the V segment lost 4 bases, leaving 4 bases of the junction unmatched. The CDR3 protein is CASSWTSGGGTDTQYF. The CDR3 DNA is TGTGCCAGCAGTTGGACTAGCGGGGGAGGGACAGATACGCAGTATTTT.

The gene calls are TRBV27 and TRBJ2-2; 9 positions agree with TRBD2. J was trimmed by 2 bases and V by 6 bases; bases with no gene match: 4. This CDR3 has 15 amino acids. In germline, CDR1 is MNHEY, CDR2 SMNVEV (reference sequence). CDR3 nucleotide sequence: TGTGCCAGCAGAAGCGGGGGGCTAAACACCGGGGAGCTGTTTTTT. The encoded protein is CASRSGGLNTGELFF.

The chain has TRBV19 and TRBJ2-3; possible D gene TRBD2, 6 bases. This CDR3 spans 15 amino acids. The ends were cut back, 3 bases at V and 2 bases at J, with 12 bases in the middle. Germline-derived CDR1 and CDR2 are LNHDA and SQIVND (reference sequence). The DNA for the CDR3 is TGTGCCAGTAGTATGGTGGCGGGGAACACAGATACGCAGTATTTT. Its protein product is CASSMVAGNTDTQYF.

This clone has only one observation. A junction end diverges from the germline sequence, so it may reflect a read error. V and J are TRBV7-9 and TRBJ1-4, with TRBD1 matching 10 bases. Germline lookup yields CDR1 SEHNR and CDR2 FQNEAQ (reference sequence). This CDR3 region has 16 residues. The CDR3 bases are TGTTCCAGCAGCATGGACAGGGGGAAGGCTAATGAAAAACTGTTTTTT. Translated, it gives CSSSMDRGKANEKLFF. Supplemented by reference TRBV7-9 and TRBJ1-4, the full variable domain reads DTGVSQNPRHKITKRGQNVTFRCDPISEHNRLYWYRQTLGQGPEFLTYFQNEAQLEKSRLLSDRFSAERPKGSFSTLEIQRTEQGDSAMYLCSSSMDRGKANEKLFFGSGTQLSVL.

V is TRBV29-1 and J is TRBJ2-7, with D possibly being TRBD1 (6 bases). Deletions cut 7 bases from V and 0 bases from J, with 10 bases between. Germline CDR1 SQVTM, CDR2 ANQGSEA. The CDR3 loop spans 12 amino acids. In DNA form, the CDR3 reads TGCAGCGCCACGACAGGCTCCTACGAGCAGTACTTC. Amino acids: CSATTGSYEQYF.

The chain carries TRBV28 and TRBJ2-7, with D possibly being TRBD1 (6 bases). Trimming stripped 8 bases from V and 1 base from J, with 12 bases between. Per germline, CDR1 MDHEN and CDR2 SYDVKM. CDR3 length equals 13 residues. CDR3 in amino acids: CASAAGQSYEQYF. CDR3 sequence (DNA): TGTGCCAGCGCTGCCGGACAGTCCTACGAGCAGTACTTC. Combining the CDR3 with reference TRBV28 and TRBJ2-7 gives the whole variable domain DVKVTQSSRYLVKRTGEKVFLECVQDMDHENMFWYRQDPGLGLRLIYFSYDVKMKEKGDIPEGYSVSREKKERFSLILESASTNQTSMYLCASAAGQSYEQYFGPGTRLTVT.

The chain uses TRBV7-3 and TRBJ1-1; 10 nucleotides line up with TRBD1. Trimming cost V 5 bases and J 5 bases; bases outside gene matches: 8. Germline V gene lookup returns CDR1 SGHTA and CDR2 FQGTGA. The CDR3 has 15 residues. CDR3 nucleotides: TGTGCCAGCAGCCAGACGACAGGGGGCGGGACTGAAGCTTTCTTT. Amino acid sequence: CASSQTTGGGTEAFF. Together with reference TRBV7-3 and TRBJ1-1, the CDR3 gives the full variable domain: GAGVSQTPSNKVTEKGKYVELRCDPISGHTALYWYRQSLGQGPEFLIYFQGTGAADDSGLPNDRFFAVRPEGSVSTLKIQRTERGDSAVYLCASSQTTGGGTEAFFGQGTRLTVV.

This chain joins TRBV10-1 and TRBJ1-5; the D is unclear. Per the germline V gene, CDR1 is WNHNN and CDR2 is SYGVQD (reference sequence). V lost 4 bases, J lost 5 bases, and 9 bases lay in between. CDR3 length: 13 residues. DNA of the CDR3: TGCGCCAGCAGTGCTGGGGAGGATCAGCCCCAGCATTTT. Translation gives CASSAGEDQPQHF.

The gene calls are TRBV6-5 and TRBJ2-5, with D maybe TRBD1 (6 bases). Germline CDR1 and CDR2: MNHEY and SVGAGI. V lost 8 bases and J lost 2, with 9 bases in between. The CDR3 runs to 12 residues. The CDR3 region is CASLGQQETQYF. The CDR3 bases are TGTGCCAGCTTAGGACAGCAAGAGACCCAGTACTTC.

The chain joins TRBV7-2 to TRBJ2-2; no clear D. CDR3 length: 15 amino acids. CDR1 and CDR2 (germline): SGHTA, FQGNSA. Trimming stripped 1 base from V and 4 bases from J, with 10 bases between. In DNA form, the CDR3 reads TGTGCCAGCAGCTTAGGCCGGCGGCCCACCGGGGAGCTGTTTTTT. Translated, it gives CASSLGRRPTGELFF.

CDR3 sequence reads: CASSRPRDNKLGGANVLTF. The CDR3 region has the DNA TGTGCCAGCAGCCGACCAAGGGACAATAAACTGGGGGGGGCCAACGTCCTGACTTTC. V usage is TRBV14 and J usage is TRBJ2-6; tentative D call: TRBD1 (6 bases). Looked up from germline, CDR1 is SGHDN and CDR2 is FVKESK. The CDR3 spans 19 residues. Trimming shortened V by 4 bases and J by 4 bases, and 23 bases separated the two germline ends.

The chain couples TRBV11-1 to TRBJ2-1; D possibly corresponds to TRBD1 (5 bases). The CDR3 extends over 14 amino acids. The V gene's germline CDR1 is SGHAT and CDR2 FQDESV (reference sequence). Trimming pared 7 bases from V and 5 bases from J, leaving 15 bases between. The CDR3 is CASNRLGPDNEQFF. The CDR3 nucleotides are TGTGCCAGCAACAGGCTAGGGCCTGACAATGAGCAGTTCTTC.

The rearrangement links TRBV6-5 to TRBJ2-5; 7 bases fit TRBD2. The germline V gene encodes CDR1 MNHEY and CDR2 SVGAGI. This CDR3 spans 14 amino acids. The trim removed 6 bases at V and 1 base at J, leaving 5 bases unmatched. CDR3 amino acids: CASRTPGGQETQYF. CDR3 bases: TGTGCCAGCAGGACGCCGGGGGGCCAAGAGACCCAGTACTTC.

The chain links TRBV7-2 to TRBJ2-3; no firm D call. V was clipped by 2 bases and J by 0 bases, with 3 bases between them. The CDR3 runs to 13 residues. Looked up from germline, CDR1 is SGHTA and CDR2 is FQGNSA. CDR3 amino acids: CASSLLSTDTQYF. The CDR3 DNA is TGTGCCAGCAGCTTACTTAGCACAGATACGCAGTATTTT.

V gene TRBV4-1 combines with J gene TRBJ2-5; D call uncertain. Germline CDR1 and CDR2: MGHRA and YSYEKL. The CDR3 is 15 amino acids. The V and J ends lost 0 bases and 5 bases respectively, with 13 bases between them. CDR3 in DNA: TGCGCCAGCAGCCAAGAGTCGGGTAACTGGGAGACCCAGTACTTC. This sequence encodes CASSQESGNWETQYF.

This clone was seen more than once but under ten times. This rearrangement joins TRBV7-6 to TRBJ2-7; 8 nucleotides align to TRBD2. V shed 5 bases and J 4 bases; nucleotides not matched to a gene: 10. This CDR3 is 15 amino acids long. Germline CDR1 is SGHVS and CDR2 is FNYEAQ. The CDR3 region is CASSTAGRGEYEQYF. The DNA of the CDR3 is TGTGCCAGCAGCACCGCCGGGCGGGGGGAGTACGAGCAGTACTTC.

The chain recombines TRBV7-9 with TRBJ2-5; 8 bases fit TRBD1. J gave up 2 bases and V 1 base, and 3 bases lay outside the gene matches. CDR3 length: 15 residues. Germline values: CDR1 SEHNR, CDR2 FQNEAQ (reference sequence). The CDR3 DNA is TGTGCCAGCAGCTTAGTTGGGACAGGACAAGAGACCCAGTACTTC. Its translation is CASSLVGTGQETQYF.

The V and J genes are TRBV4-1 and TRBJ2-5; D is perhaps TRBD1 (5 bases). With 1 base removed from V and 0 bases from J, the gap between germline ends came to 12 bases. The germline V gene encodes CDR1 MGHRA and CDR2 YSYEKL. This CDR3 is 16 amino acids long. CDR3 loop: CASSQAITGYQETQYF. The CDR3 nucleotides read TGCGCCAGCAGCCAAGCCATTACAGGTTACCAAGAGACCCAGTACTTC.

The chain recombines TRBV7-2 with TRBJ2-5, with 15 bases lining up with TRBD2. Trimming took 5 bases from V and 3 from J; bases not matched to a gene: 4. The CDR3 consists of 16 residues. The germline V gene encodes CDR1 SGHTA and CDR2 FQGNSA. The chain's CDR3 is CASSPGTSGGKETQYF. The CDR3 DNA sequence: TGTGCCAGCAGCCCCGGGACTAGCGGGGGGAAAGAGACCCAGTACTTC.

The V gene is TRBV5-1, the J gene TRBJ2-5, with 8 bases identical to TRBD1. The germline V gene encodes CDR1 SGHRS and CDR2 YFSETQ. Trimming at V came to 4 bases and at J to 0 bases, leaving 5 bases not matched to a gene. There are 15 residues in the CDR3. CDR3 in amino acids: CASSRTGPYQETQYF. CDR3 DNA: TGCGCCAGCAGCCGGACAGGGCCCTACCAAGAGACCCAGTACTTC.

V gene TRBV27 combines with J gene TRBJ2-2; 7 bases line up with TRBD1. Germline V CDR1 and CDR2: MNHEY, SMNVEV (reference sequence). The length of the CDR3 is 16 residues. Trimming cost V 11 bases and J 2 bases; bases outside gene matches: 14. CDR3 DNA sequence: TGTGCCTCCAAATACCCCGGGACAGTCAACACCGGGGAGCTGTTTTTT. This sequence encodes CASKYPGTVNTGELFF.

The chain carries TRBV4-3 and TRBJ1-1, with 9 bases fitting TRBD1. From germline, CDR1 is LGHNA and CDR2 YSLEER. This CDR3 has 15 amino acids. Germline trimming cut 4 bases from V and 5 bases from J; bases unmatched to any gene: 8. The CDR3 nucleotides are TGCGCCAGCAGCCCATGGACAGGGGAAGGAACTGAAGCTTTCTTT. Translating gives CASSPWTGEGTEAFF.

This clone was seen only a few times. J is TRBJ1-5 and V is TRBV4-1, with 7 bases that match TRBD1. Germline V gene data show CDR1 as MGHRA and CDR2 as YSYEKL. The CDR3 loop spans 15 amino acids. Trimming took 4 bases from V and 3 from J; bases not matched to a gene: 6. CDR3 amino acids: CASSRGQTDNQPQHF. The CDR3 DNA sequence: TGCGCCAGCAGCCGGGGACAGACTGACAATCAGCCCCAGCATTTT.

The chain combines TRBV6-1 with TRBJ2-4; TRBD1 matches at 8 bases. The V segment lost 6 bases and the J segment 8 bases; nucleotides outside the gene matches: 9. Germline V CDR1 and CDR2: MNHNS, SASEGT. The CDR3 totals 14 residues. CDR3 in DNA: TGTGCCAGCAGAAGACAGGGGTTCGGGGACATTCAGTACTTC. Translated: CASRRQGFGDIQYF.

This chain links TRBV29-1 with TRBJ2-7; 7 bases align to TRBD1. V dropped 8 bases and J dropped 6; count of bases not matched to a gene: 10. The CDR3 has 12 residues. Germline V gene lookup returns CDR1 SQVTM and CDR2 ANQGSEA. CDR3: CSSDRVGREQYF. CDR3 nucleotides: TGCAGCTCCGACAGGGTTGGGCGCGAGCAGTACTTC.